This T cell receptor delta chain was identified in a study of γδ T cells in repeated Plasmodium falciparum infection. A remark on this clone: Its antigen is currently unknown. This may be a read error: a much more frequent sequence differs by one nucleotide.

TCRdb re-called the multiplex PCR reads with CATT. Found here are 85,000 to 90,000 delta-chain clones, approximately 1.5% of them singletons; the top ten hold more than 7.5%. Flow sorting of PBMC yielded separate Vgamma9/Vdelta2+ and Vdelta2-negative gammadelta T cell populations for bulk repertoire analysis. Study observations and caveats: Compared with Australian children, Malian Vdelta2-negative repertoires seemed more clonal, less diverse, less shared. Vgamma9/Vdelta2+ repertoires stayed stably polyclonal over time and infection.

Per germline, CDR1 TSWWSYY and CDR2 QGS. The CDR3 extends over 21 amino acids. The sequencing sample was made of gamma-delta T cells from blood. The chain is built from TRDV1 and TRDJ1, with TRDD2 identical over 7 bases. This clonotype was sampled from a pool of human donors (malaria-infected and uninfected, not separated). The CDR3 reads CALGEYLGPSLRYWTTDKLIF. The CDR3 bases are TGTGCTCTTGGGGAATACCTGGGACCTTCCTTACGTTACTGGACTACCGATAAGCTCATCTTT.